These 12 T cell receptor beta chains share one sample of origin, sequenced in a study of T cells in Graves' hyperthyroidism and ophthalmopathy. Template material for amplifying TCR beta CDR3 regions consisted of RNA transcripts. When the TCR CDR3 underwent first-round RT-PCR, the HTBI primer set was used. TCRdb fed the multiplex PCR reads into MiXCR, producing one record per CDR3 protein. Of 550,000 to 600,000 distinct CDR3 sequences listed, 35% to 55% were seen once; the top ten hold 15% to 20%. The specimen sequenced was peripheral blood or thyroid tissue (not recorded which). The source of these receptors is an adult woman with Graves' disease, either hyperthyroidism or ophthalmopathy (not recorded which).

The J gene is TRBJ1-1, the V gene TRBV7-2; perhaps TRBD1 as D (5 bases). This CDR3 contains 12 residues. Trimming took 3 bases from V and 11 from J, leaving 13 bases between them. Germline V gives CDR1 SGHTA, CDR2 FQGNSA. The CDR3 nucleotides are TGTGCCAGCAGCTTTTCGGACACAATGGCTTTCTTT. Protein product: CASSFSDTMAFF.

The rearrangement joins TRBV20-1 to TRBJ1-1; D remains unclear. The ends were cut back, 7 bases at V and 3 bases at J, with 9 bases in the middle. Germline V lookup: CDR1 DFQATT, CDR2 SNEGSKA (reference sequence). This CDR3 is 11 amino acids long. CDR3 bases: TGCAGTGGACCTGGGGACACTGAAGCTTTCTTT. This encodes CSGPGDTEAFF.

This clonotype was seen many times. V gene TRBV20-1 combines with J gene TRBJ2-7, with TRBD2 identical over 7 bases. Germline V gene sequence: CDR1 DFQATT, CDR2 SNEGSKA (reference sequence). CDR3 length: 16 residues. The V gene end was trimmed by 0 bases and the J gene end by 5 bases; junction bases not matched to a gene: 13. This CDR3 reads CSARDPWEGTPHEQYF. CDR3 DNA: TGCAGTGCTAGAGACCCATGGGAGGGGACTCCCCACGAGCAGTACTTC.

This clonotype has a count of ten or more. CDR3 residues: CASSLTPGRNYEQYF. CDR3 sequence (DNA): TGTGCCAGCAGCTTAACCCCCGGTCGAAACTACGAGCAGTACTTC. This chain links TRBV11-2 with TRBJ2-7; no definite D call. Germline-derived CDR1 and CDR2 are SGHAT and FQNNGV. The CDR3 has 15 residues. The V end lost 2 bases, the J end lost 3 bases, and 14 bases lay between the germline ends.

With respect to this clonotype: With a much larger clone just one base away, this may be a read error. The chain combines TRBV2 with TRBJ2-7, with 8 bases matching TRBD2. With V trimmed by 7 bases and J by 5 bases, 13 bases remained unmatched. The CDR3 consists of 15 residues. Germline V lookup: CDR1 SNHLY, CDR2 FYNNEI. CDR3 amino acids: CASTSASGSNNEQYF. The DNA of the CDR3 is TGTGCCAGCACCTCGGCCAGCGGGAGTAATAACGAGCAGTACTTC.

This clonotype was detected a few times. A clone one base away is much larger, so this may be a read error. The chain combines TRBV20-1 with TRBJ1-1; D perhaps matches TRBD1 (6 bases). Trimming took 6 bases from V and 0 from J, leaving 17 bases between them. This CDR3 spans 15 amino acids. The germline gives CDR1 DFQATT, CDR2 SNEGSKA (reference sequence). CDR3 residues: CSATRGGTVNTEAFF. The CDR3 bases are TGCAGTGCCACAAGGGGGGGGACTGTGAACACTGAAGCTTTCTTT.

This clonotype showed up many times. The rearrangement uses TRBV20-1 and TRBJ1-2; D is unresolved. From germline, CDR1 is DFQATT and CDR2 SNEGSKA (reference sequence). V was clipped by 6 bases and J by 2 bases, with 19 bases between them. This CDR3 has 15 amino acids. The CDR3 sequence: CSATLGRSRNYGYTF. Written as DNA, the CDR3 is TGCAGTGCCACCCTAGGGAGGTCAAGAAACTATGGCTACACCTTC.

Many counts were recorded for this clonotype. The V and J genes are TRBV12-3 or TRBV12-4 and TRBJ2-6; possibly TRBD2 for D (5 bases). The CDR3 has 15 residues. Trimming took off 2 bases at V and 1 base at J, with 6 bases between the two ends. This CDR3 reads CASSLRTSGANVLTF. In nucleotides, the CDR3 is TGTGCCAGCAGTTTAAGGACTTCTGGGGCCAACGTCCTGACTTTC.

The rearrangement uses TRBV7-3 and TRBJ1-6, with a tentative D call TRBD1 (6 bases). The CDR3 has 13 amino acids. Germline CDR1 and CDR2: SGHTA and FQGTGA. Trimming cost V 5 bases and J 10 bases, with 12 bases left between them. CDR3 sequence: CASSREGGSPLHF. In DNA form, the CDR3 reads TGTGCCAGCAGCCGCGAGGGGGGCTCACCCCTCCACTTT.

The J gene is TRBJ1-4, the V gene TRBV29-1; maybe TRBD1 (6 bases). V dropped 1 base and J dropped 14 bases, with 17 bases sitting between them. The length of the CDR3 is 13 residues. Per the germline V gene, CDR1 is SQVTM and CDR2 is ANQGSEA. The CDR3 sequence: CSVEGGGHGSLFF. In nucleotides, the CDR3 is TGCAGCGTTGAAGGGGGGGGACATGGATCTCTGTTTTTT.

This clonotype was seen ten or more times. The V and J genes are TRBV12-3 or TRBV12-4 and TRBJ2-7; TRBD1 or TRBD2 may be the D gene (5 bases each). This CDR3 is built from 15 residues. V dropped 6 bases and J dropped 2 bases, with 17 bases sitting between them. CDR3 region: CASSPGPTATYEQYF. CDR3 coding DNA: TGTGCCAGCAGCCCGGGACCGACTGCGACCTACGAGCAGTACTTC.

The chain uses TRBV2 and TRBJ2-5; TRBD2 might be the D (5 bases). CDR1 SNHLY and CDR2 FYNNEI come from the germline V gene. This CDR3 spans 13 amino acids. V lost 7 bases to trimming and J lost 5 bases, with 14 bases between them. CDR3 sequence (DNA): TGTGCCAGCACCGAGGGAGAGGTTGAGACCCAGTACTTC. Translated, it gives CASTEGEVETQYF. The variable domain in full, completed from reference TRBV2 and TRBJ2-5, reads EPEVTQTPSHQVTQMGQEVILRCVPISNHLYFYWYRQILGQKVEFLVSFYNNEISEKSEIFDDQFSVERPDGSNFTLKIRSTKLEDSAMYFCASTEGEVETQYFGPGTRLLVL.